What follows are 4 T cell receptor beta chains derived from one specimen sequenced in a study of T cell responses to AZD1222 COVID-19 vaccine. This table comes from immunoSEQ multiplex PCR, and its TCRdb copy is limited to in-frame clones, with some not included. In the table there are tens of thousands of clones, 70% to 90% of which are singletons. The source was peripheral blood, collected on day 0 of AZD1222 vaccination. Receptor source: an adult in good health.

The CDR3 spells CAYRGLSGTEAFF. CDR3 bases: TGTGCCTACAGGGGGCTAAGCGGCACTGAAGCTTTCTTT. The chain couples TRBV30 to TRBJ1-1, with 9 nucleotides matching TRBD1. The CDR3 runs to 13 residues. V lost 7 bases and J lost 4; bases outside the gene matches: 7. Germline V lookup: CDR1 GTSNPN, CDR2 SVGIG (reference sequence).

This chain joins TRBV30 and TRBJ1-3; D may be TRBD1 (5 bases). Germline V gene sequence: CDR1 GTSNPN, CDR2 SVGIG (reference sequence). This CDR3 is built from 12 residues. The V gene lost 8 bases and the J gene lost 2 bases, with 10 bases spanning the gap. The CDR3 region is CAQGETGNTIYF. CDR3 in DNA: TGTGCCCAAGGGGAAACTGGAAACACCATATATTTT. Full variable domain (rest looked up from reference TRBV30 and TRBJ1-3): SQTIHQWPATLVQPVGSPLSLECTVEGTSNPNLYWYRQAAGRGLQLLFYSVGIGQISSEVPQNLSASRPQDRQFILSSKKLLLSDSGFYLCAQGETGNTIYFGEGSWLTVV.

The chain links TRBV19 to TRBJ1-1; 7 nucleotides agree with TRBD1. Looked up from germline, CDR1 is LNHDA and CDR2 is SQIVND (reference sequence). This CDR3 has 17 amino acids. The J segment lost 2 bases and the V segment lost 1 base, leaving 10 bases of the junction unmatched. This CDR3 reads CASSIVVRGPPNTEAFF. The CDR3 DNA sequence: TGTGCCAGTAGTATAGTCGTAAGGGGGCCGCCCAACACTGAAGCTTTCTTT.

This chain joins TRBV18 and TRBJ2-7; TRBD2 might be the D (6 bases). CDR1 is KGHSH, CDR2 LQKENI, per germline. This CDR3 is built from 14 residues. The V end was cut by 3 bases, the J end by 3 bases, with 12 bases between. CDR3 DNA: TGTGCCAGCTCACCGGGACTGACACACTACGAGCAGTACTTC. Translating gives CASSPGLTHYEQYF.